The 17 T cell receptor beta chains below all came from one sample that was sequenced in a study of blood T cell repertoires in COVID-19. Clones were sequenced by immunoSEQ multiplex PCR, and TCRdb holds only the in-frame ones, with some missing. The sample lists 90,000 to 110,000 clones, roughly 81% seen once, with 8% to 10% in the top ten. Sequences were obtained from peripheral blood. These receptors all stem from a woman in her sixties or seventies with acute or convalescent COVID-19.

The rearrangement links TRBV4-2 to TRBJ2-7; D remains unclear. Trimming stripped 2 bases from V and 0 bases from J, with 20 bases between. The CDR3 is 18 amino acids. Germline-derived CDR1 and CDR2 are LGHNA and YNFKEQ. The CDR3 loop is CASSQSRHMGPGSYEQYF. The CDR3 region has the DNA TGTGCCAGCAGCCAAAGCCGCCACATGGGCCCAGGCTCCTACGAGCAGTACTTC.

As DNA, the CDR3 is TGTGCTAGTGGTTTGGTACTGGGAGTGGAGGGGAATCAGCCCCAGCATTTT. This sequence encodes CASGLVLGVEGNQPQHF. The chain is built from TRBV12-5 and TRBJ1-5; D perhaps matches TRBD1 (5 bases). Trimming left V 0 bases short and J 4 bases short, with 16 bases between. The CDR3 has 17 residues. CDR1 LGHNT and CDR2 FRNRAP come from the germline V gene.

This clone was found once. This rearrangement joins TRBV14 to TRBJ2-1; 9 nucleotides line up with TRBD2. CDR1 and CDR2 (germline): SGHDN, FVKESK. The CDR3 has 16 amino acids. V lost 1 base to trimming and J lost 5 bases; unmatched junction nucleotides: 6. DNA of the CDR3: TGTGCCAGCAGCCAAGGTGTGCGGGGGGGGAACAATGAGCAGTTCTTC. This gives the protein CASSQGVRGGNNEQFF. The variable domain in full, with the rest retrieved from reference TRBV14 and TRBJ2-1, is EAGVTQFPSHSVIEKGQTVTLRCDPISGHDNLYWYRRVMGKEIKFLLHFVKESKQDESGMPNNRFLAERTGGTYSTLKVQPAELEDSGVYFCASSQGVRGGNNEQFFGPGTRLTVL.

V usage is TRBV3-1 (or the pseudogene TRBV3-2) and J usage is TRBJ2-5; weak D call: TRBD2 (5 bases). Germline CDR1 reads LGHDT; CDR2 reads YNNKEL (reference sequence). The V and J ends lost 0 bases and 10 bases respectively, with 9 bases between them. CDR3 length: 12 amino acids. Here the CDR3 reads CASSQDLRVQYF. CDR3 nucleotides: TGTGCCAGCAGCCAAGATTTGAGGGTCCAGTACTTC.

The chain is built from TRBV11-3 and TRBJ2-1; D may be TRBD2 (6 bases). Looked up from germline, CDR1 is SGHNT and CDR2 is YENEEA. This CDR3 has 15 residues. Trimming took off 3 bases at V and 7 bases at J, with 16 bases between the two ends. CDR3 in DNA: TGTGCCAGCAGCTTCTCGAGGGCCGGGAGTAATGAGCAGTTCTTC. It is translated as CASSFSRAGSNEQFF.

This chain links TRBV3-1 (or the pseudogene TRBV3-2) with TRBJ1-2; maybe TRBD1 (6 bases). Trimming cost V 6 bases and J 0 bases, with 11 bases left between them. Germline loops: CDR1 LGHDT, CDR2 YNNKEL (reference sequence). CDR3 length: 14 residues. The CDR3 protein is CASSRTASNYGYTF. For the CDR3, the DNA is TGTGCCAGCAGTAGGACAGCTTCTAACTATGGCTACACCTTC.

The chain carries TRBV19 and TRBJ1-5, with TRBD1 matching 8 bases. The CDR3 is 14 residues long. The germline gives CDR1 LNHDA, CDR2 SQIVND (reference sequence). With 7 bases clipped from V and 2 bases from J, the junction kept 4 bases outside the gene matches. The CDR3 bases are TGTGCCAGTACGGGACAGGTGGGCAATCAGCCCCAGCATTTT. It yields the protein CASTGQVGNQPQHF.

This sequence joins TRBV2 and TRBJ1-5; the D gene is possibly TRBD1 (5 bases). The germline gives CDR1 SNHLY, CDR2 FYNNEI. This CDR3 is 15 amino acids long. V shed 8 bases and J shed 1 base, with 15 bases lying between them. The CDR3 reads CASAGRGRSNQPQHF. CDR3 DNA sequence: TGTGCCAGCGCGGGGAGGGGTCGGAGCAATCAGCCCCAGCATTTT.

CDR3 DNA: TGCAGTGCTAGTCGTTCGCTAGCGGCCTCCTACGAGCAGTACTTC. This encodes CSASRSLAASYEQYF. The chain is built from TRBV20-1 and TRBJ2-7; 7 nucleotides align to TRBD2. The CDR3 has 15 amino acids. Germline lookup yields CDR1 DFQATT and CDR2 SNEGSKA (reference sequence). J gave up 0 bases and V 3 bases, and 8 bases lay outside the gene matches.

CDR3 amino acids: CASSSDSRSTLSGNTIYF. CDR3 DNA: TGTGCCAGCAGCTCGGACTCTCGCTCCACCCTGTCTGGAAACACCATATATTTT. This sequence joins TRBV11-2 and TRBJ1-3; D gene ambiguous. This CDR3 is built from 18 residues. V was cut by 4 bases and J by 1 base, with 20 bases left in between. The germline V gene has CDR1 SGHAT and CDR2 FQNNGV.

This clone was seen only once. The chain uses TRBV3-1 (or the pseudogene TRBV3-2) and TRBJ1-4; D gene uncertain. V lost 2 bases, J lost 3 bases, and 7 bases lay in between. Germline V CDR1 and CDR2: LGHDT, YNNKEL (reference sequence). The CDR3 spans 14 residues. CDR3 sequence (DNA): TGTGCCAGCAGCCAATGGGCTTCTAATGAAAAACTGTTTTTT. Translated: CASSQWASNEKLFF.

The CDR3 here is CASGSPSGGIAKNIQYF. CDR3 DNA sequence: TGTGCTAGTGGTTCTCCCTCCGGCGGTATCGCCAAAAACATTCAGTACTTC. The chain couples TRBV12-5 to TRBJ2-4; no clear D. CDR1 is LGHNT and CDR2 is FRNRAP in the germline V gene. The CDR3 spans 17 residues. Trimming removed 4 bases at V and 1 base at J, with 17 bases between.

This clone has a handful of counts. The chain is built from TRBV7-9 and TRBJ2-2; 12 bases map to TRBD1. This CDR3 is built from 20 residues. The V segment lost 7 bases and the J segment 2 bases; nucleotides outside the gene matches: 17. CDR1 SEHNR and CDR2 FQNEAQ come from the germline V gene (reference sequence). CDR3 bases: TGTGCCAGCACCCCTCCCGGGACAGGGGGCGTCGGGAGAAACACCGGGGAGCTGTTTTTT. This encodes CASTPPGTGGVGRNTGELFF.

The chain recombines TRBV18 with TRBJ2-2; perhaps TRBD1 as D (5 bases). The CDR3 sequence is 15 residues long. Per the germline V gene, CDR1 is KGHSH and CDR2 is LQKENI. The V end was cut by 5 bases, the J end by 2 bases, with 12 bases between. For the CDR3, the DNA is TGTGCCAGCTCAGCAGGGCAGGGAAACACCGGGGAGCTGTTTTTT. Protein sequence: CASSAGQGNTGELFF. The full variable domain, with the rest looked up from reference TRBV18 and TRBJ2-2, is NAGVMQNPRHLVRRRGQEARLRCSPMKGHSHVYWYRQLPEEGLKFMVYLQKENIIDESGMPKERFSAEFPKEGPSILRIQQVVRGDSAAYFCASSAGQGNTGELFFGEGSRLTVL.

The rearrangement uses TRBV29-1 and TRBJ1-1; TRBD1 matches 8 bases. This CDR3 has 14 amino acids. V shed 7 bases, J shed 5 bases, and the junction held 12 bases outside the gene matches. CDR1 SQVTM and CDR2 ANQGSEA come from the germline V gene. CDR3 sequence reads: CSGSSTGGGTEAFF. The CDR3 nucleotides are TGCAGCGGTTCGAGTACAGGGGGTGGTACTGAAGCTTTCTTT.

In this sample, this clone turned up once. The gene calls are TRBV6-5 and TRBJ2-5; D possibly corresponds to TRBD1 (6 bases). The CDR3 contains 16 residues. Germline values: CDR1 MNHEY, CDR2 SVGAGI. V dropped 0 bases and J dropped 2 bases, with 13 bases sitting between them. CDR3 residues: CASSYSTGPLQETQYF. CDR3 nucleotide sequence: TGTGCCAGCAGTTACTCGACAGGACCACTTCAAGAGACCCAGTACTTC.

This clone appeared a few times. CDR3 region: CASSNCPLTGGVQPQHF. The DNA of the CDR3 is TGTGCCAGCAGCAATTGCCCCCTGACAGGGGGCGTTCAGCCCCAGCATTTT. V gene TRBV21-1 combines with J gene TRBJ1-5; the table names TRBD1, a call not compared with the DNA. TRBV21-1 is reported as a pseudogene. The CDR3 length is 17 residues.